The source of this T cell receptor (beta chain) is a study of T cells after yellow fever vaccination. TCRdb used MiXCR to reprocess the 5' RACE reads, holding one entry per CDR3 protein. Among some 160,000 distinct CDR3 sequences listed, 9.3% were seen once. This CDR3 comprises 13 residues. Germline V gives CDR1 SGHTA, CDR2 FQGNSA. Trimming left V 5 bases short and J 8 bases short, with 15 bases between. Comment on this clonotype: Its antigen is unidentified.

Study results and caveats: A minor fraction of clonotypes spanned both CD4 and CD8 compartments.

The chain recombines TRBV7-2 with TRBJ1-1; D unresolved. The sequenced sample was CD8+ T cells sorted from PBMCs, obtained 45 days after the yellow fever booster vaccination. This receptor was identified in a man aged 18 to 29 who received the YFV17D yellow fever vaccine. This CDR3 reads CASSAVIRAEAFF. The DNA of the CDR3 is TGTGCCAGCAGCGCCGTAATAAGGGCCGAAGCTTTCTTT.